Listed below are T cell receptor beta chains from one sample, sequenced in a study of CDR3 diversity in severe acne. TCRdb redid the calling of the PCR reads with MiXCR, one entry per CDR3 protein. This sample carries almost 85,000 distinct CDR3 sequences, about 54% of them seen once, and the ten largest clones take roughly an eighth. The sequenced sample consisted of blood. These receptors originate from a male donor in good health, without acne. Each CDR3 is given with its conserved first and last residue. Fields, in order: V gene, CDR3 length, J gene, CDR3 protein.

TRBV9,16,TRBJ1-6,CASSVGREGLNSPLHF
TRBV19,11,TRBJ1-2,CASSTWGTSTF
TRBV28,15,TRBJ1-4,CASSFGGQLNEKLFF
TRBV7-9,15,TRBJ2-5,CASSLAGEVWGTQYF
TRBV7-9,19,TRBJ1-5,CASRTQDNQETQYFGPQHF
TRBV6-1,14,TRBJ2-7,CASSVPTGTYEQYF
TRBV29-1,13,TRBJ2-7,CSVELAGAYEQYF
TRBV10-2,14,TRBJ2-5,CASSESYTQESQYF
TRBV20-1,17,TRBJ2-5,CSAREVASGRFAETQYF
TRBV10-3,12,TRBJ1-1,CAISLGNTEAFF
TRBV7-9,14,TRBJ1-4,CASSLQELGEKLFF
TRBV7-2,13,TRBJ2-7,CASSFFERYEQYF
TRBV10-3,15,TRBJ1-3,CAIRQTGSSGNTIYF
TRBV7-8,14,TRBJ2-5,CASSLAPQLQTQYF
TRBV7-9,14,TRBJ1-6,CASSFSEYNSPLHF
TRBV7-3,16,TRBJ2-3,CASSSTSGGALDTQYF
TRBV11-2,14,TRBJ2-7,CASSPSGINLGEYF
TRBV5-4,13,TRBJ2-2,CASGPMNTGELFF
TRBV24-1,19,TRBJ2-7,CATSASSLGLGGSSYEQYF
TRBV5-4,16,TRBJ1-2,CASSPPGGLANYGYTF
TRBV5-1,17,TRBJ2-6,CASRSGLVISGANVPTF
TRBV29-1,15,TRBJ1-2,CSVAQQGQDLGGYTF
TRBV4-1,15,TRBJ2-5,CASSPSGRGGVTQYF
TRBV27,14,TRBJ2-7,CASSPLAGGDEQYF
TRBV10-2,17,TRBJ2-5,CASSERKGLAGQETQYF
TRBV29-1,14,TRBJ2-6,CSVERVSGANVLTF
TRBV5-1,21,TRBJ2-7,CASSLEKGQRWDSLLGTEQYF
TRBV11-2,16,TRBJ2-7,CASSLVSGGAFYEQYF
TRBV28,14,TRBJ2-3,CASSSPARSDTQYF
TRBV10-1,12,TRBJ1-2,CASSESRGGYTF
TRBV3-1,13,TRBJ2-7,CASSPRRDRQQYF
TRBV5-6,15,TRBJ2-5,CASSLQGTGQETQYF
TRBV2,12,TRBJ2-7,CASSVEAYEQYF
TRBV29-1,12,TRBJ1-2,CSVESHPYGYTF
TRBV6-5,17,TRBJ1-4,CASSQRQGGHSNEKLFF
TRBV27,13,TRBJ2-7,CASSFGENYEQYF
TRBV24-1,14,TRBJ1-2,CATSGGQSNYGYTF
TRBV7-2,13,TRBJ2-1,CASSWTHGNEQFF
TRBV6-1,14,TRBJ2-7,CASIVGGLPYEQYF
TRBV15,15,TRBJ1-6,CATSRDGVRNLPLHF
TRBV7-2,16,TRBJ1-6,CASSTRTGEPNSPLHF
TRBV15,20,TRBJ2-7,CATSRHSWAGTSGRGYEQYF
TRBV10-3,16,TRBJ2-7,CAISEYTRTGVNEQYF
TRBV9,15,TRBJ1-1,CASNRQGAGDTEAFF
TRBV19,13,TRBJ1-5,CASKDRGSQPQHF
TRBV6-5,13,TRBJ1-2,CASSYGTEYGYTF
TRBV11-1,15,TRBJ2-3,CASRPRAGAPDTQYF
TRBV24-1,13,TRBJ2-1,CATQGASENEQFF
TRBV29-1,12,TRBJ2-5,CSVEGGGETQYF
TRBV6-5,18,TRBJ2-3,CASSYSHGQGSPTDTQYF
TRBV2,14,TRBJ2-5,CASRAGRQGETQYF
TRBV29-1,17,TRBJ2-2,CSVEDFSTGDNTGELFF
TRBV29-1,18,TRBJ1-1,CSVDLLSGTGTIHTEAFF